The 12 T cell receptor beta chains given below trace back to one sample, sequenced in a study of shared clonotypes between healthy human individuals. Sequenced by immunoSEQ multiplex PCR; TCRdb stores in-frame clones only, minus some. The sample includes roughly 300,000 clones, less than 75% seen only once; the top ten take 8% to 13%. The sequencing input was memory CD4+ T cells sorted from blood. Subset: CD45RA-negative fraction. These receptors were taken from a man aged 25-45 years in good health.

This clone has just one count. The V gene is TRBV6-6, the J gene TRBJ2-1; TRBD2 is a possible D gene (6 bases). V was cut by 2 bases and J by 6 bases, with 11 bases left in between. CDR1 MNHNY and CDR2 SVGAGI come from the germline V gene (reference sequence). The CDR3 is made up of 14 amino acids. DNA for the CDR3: TGTGCCAGCAGTTACACTGCACTAGCCAATGAGCAGTTCTTC. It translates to CASSYTALANEQFF.

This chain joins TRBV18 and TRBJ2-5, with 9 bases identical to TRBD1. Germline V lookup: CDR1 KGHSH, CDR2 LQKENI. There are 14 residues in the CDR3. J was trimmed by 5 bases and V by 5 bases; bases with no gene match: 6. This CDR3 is CASSDWTGVETQYF. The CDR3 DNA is TGTGCCAGCTCAGATTGGACAGGGGTGGAGACCCAGTACTTC.

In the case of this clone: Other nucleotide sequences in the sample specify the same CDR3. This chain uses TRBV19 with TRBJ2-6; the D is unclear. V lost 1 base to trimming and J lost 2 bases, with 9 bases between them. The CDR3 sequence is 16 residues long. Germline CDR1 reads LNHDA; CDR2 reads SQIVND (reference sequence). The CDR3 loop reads CASSIVPGAGANVLTF. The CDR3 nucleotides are TGTGCCAGTAGTATAGTACCAGGTGCTGGGGCCAACGTCCTGACTTTC.

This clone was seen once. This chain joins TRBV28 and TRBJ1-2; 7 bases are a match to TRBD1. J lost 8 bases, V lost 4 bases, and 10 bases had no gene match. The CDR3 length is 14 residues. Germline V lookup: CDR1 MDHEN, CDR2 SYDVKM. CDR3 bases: TGTGCCAGCAGTTCCGCACAGGGGTCCTACGGCTACACCTTC. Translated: CASSSAQGSYGYTF.

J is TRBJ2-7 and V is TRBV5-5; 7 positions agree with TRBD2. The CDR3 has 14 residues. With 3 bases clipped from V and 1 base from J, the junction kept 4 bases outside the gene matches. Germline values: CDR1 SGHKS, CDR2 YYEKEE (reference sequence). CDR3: CASSSSGTSYEQYF. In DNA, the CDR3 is TGTGCCAGCAGCTCTAGCGGAACGTCCTACGAGCAGTACTTC. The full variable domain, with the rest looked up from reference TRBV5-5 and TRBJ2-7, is DAGVTQSPTHLIKTRGQQVTLRCSPISGHKSVSWYQQVLGQGPQFIFQYYEKEERGRGNFPDRFSARQFPNYSSELNVNALLLGDSALYLCASSSSGTSYEQYFGPGTRLTVT.

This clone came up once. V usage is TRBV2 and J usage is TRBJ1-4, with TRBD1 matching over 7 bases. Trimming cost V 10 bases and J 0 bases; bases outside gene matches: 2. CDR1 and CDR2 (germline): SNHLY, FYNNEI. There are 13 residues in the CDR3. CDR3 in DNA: TGTGCCAACACAGGGGCAACTAATGAAAAACTGTTTTTT. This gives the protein CANTGATNEKLFF.

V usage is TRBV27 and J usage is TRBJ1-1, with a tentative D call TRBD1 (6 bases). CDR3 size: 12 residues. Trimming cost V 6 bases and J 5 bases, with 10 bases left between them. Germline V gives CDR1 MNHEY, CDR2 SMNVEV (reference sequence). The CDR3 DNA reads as TGTGCCAGCAGGTCAGGGGTTACTGAAGCTTTCTTT. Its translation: CASRSGVTEAFF.

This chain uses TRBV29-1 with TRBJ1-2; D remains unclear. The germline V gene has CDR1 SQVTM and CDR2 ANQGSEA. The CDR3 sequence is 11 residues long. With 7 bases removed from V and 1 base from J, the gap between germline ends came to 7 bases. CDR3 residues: CSALSNYGYTF. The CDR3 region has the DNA TGCAGCGCACTGAGTAACTATGGCTACACCTTC.

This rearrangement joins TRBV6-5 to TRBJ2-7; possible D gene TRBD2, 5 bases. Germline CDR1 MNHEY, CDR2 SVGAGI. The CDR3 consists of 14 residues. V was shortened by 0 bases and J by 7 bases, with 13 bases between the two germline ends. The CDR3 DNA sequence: TGTGCCAGCAGTTACTCCCCCGGGATGTTGGAGCAGTACTTC. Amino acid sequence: CASSYSPGMLEQYF.

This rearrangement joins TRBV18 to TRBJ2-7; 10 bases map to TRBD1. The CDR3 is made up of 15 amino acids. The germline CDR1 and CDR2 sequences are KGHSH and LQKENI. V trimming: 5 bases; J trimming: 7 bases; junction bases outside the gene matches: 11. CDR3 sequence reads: CASSAGTGVHAEQYF. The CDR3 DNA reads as TGTGCCAGCTCAGCCGGGACAGGGGTCCACGCGGAGCAGTACTTC.

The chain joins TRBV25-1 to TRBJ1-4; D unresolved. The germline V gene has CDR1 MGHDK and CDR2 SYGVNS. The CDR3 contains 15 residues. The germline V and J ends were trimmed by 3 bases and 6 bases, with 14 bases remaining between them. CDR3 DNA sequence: TGTGCCAGCAGTGAGGAGGGAGGAGCCTATGAAAAACTGTTTTTT. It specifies CASSEEGGAYEKLFF.

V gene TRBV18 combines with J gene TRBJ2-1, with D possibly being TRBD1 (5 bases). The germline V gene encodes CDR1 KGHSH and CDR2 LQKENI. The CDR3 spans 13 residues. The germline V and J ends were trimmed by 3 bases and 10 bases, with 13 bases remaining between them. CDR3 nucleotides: TGTGCCAGCTCACCCTATCACCGGACAGAGCAGTTCTTC. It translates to CASSPYHRTEQFF.